These 5 T cell receptor beta chains originate from one sample sequenced in a study of blood T cell repertoires in COVID-19. The method was immunoSEQ multiplex PCR; TCRdb's version includes in-frame clones alone and lacks a portion of them. Of around 94,000 clones listed, around 90% are singletons. Sequenced sample: peripheral blood. The receptors were sampled from a woman aged 45-65 years with COVID-19, enrolled during active disease.

This clone was observed once. This sequence joins TRBV11-1 and TRBJ2-7; a possible D gene is TRBD2 (5 bases). V was cut by 2 bases and J by 1 base, with 9 bases left in between. This CDR3 spans 14 amino acids. Germline values: CDR1 SGHAT, CDR2 FQDESV (reference sequence). The CDR3 nucleotides are TGTGCCAGCAGCTTATGGACTGAGTCCTACGAGCAGTACTTC. As protein: CASSLWTESYEQYF.

In its sample, this clone was seen once. The J gene is TRBJ1-1, the V gene TRBV9, with a weak D call TRBD1 (5 bases). The CDR3 has 16 amino acids. CDR1 is SGDLS and CDR2 is YYNGEE in the germline V gene. Trimming cost V 4 bases and J 0 bases, with 16 bases left between them. The DNA for the CDR3 is TGTGCCAGCAGCCAGCAGGAGGGGTGGATGAACACTGAAGCTTTCTTT. Amino acid sequence: CASSQQEGWMNTEAFF. The entire variable domain, with the rest obtained from reference TRBV9 and TRBJ1-1, is as follows: DSGVTQTPKHLITATGQRVTLRCSPRSGDLSVYWYQQSLDQGLQFLIQYYNGEERAKGNILERFSAQQFPDLHSELNLSSLELGDSALYFCASSQQEGWMNTEAFFGQGTRLTVV.

The chain combines TRBV19 with TRBJ2-7; TRBD2 agrees at 9 bases. With 3 bases clipped from V and 3 bases from J, the junction kept 3 bases outside the gene matches. CDR3 size: 14 residues. CDR1 and CDR2 from the germline V gene are LNHDA and SQIVND (reference sequence). The CDR3 sequence is CASSISGSHYEQYF. CDR3 nucleotide sequence: TGTGCCAGTAGTATTAGCGGGAGTCACTACGAGCAGTACTTC.

The chain has TRBV13 and TRBJ1-2, with 7 bases identical to TRBD1. The CDR3 has 12 residues. Per the germline V gene, CDR1 is PRHDT and CDR2 is FYEKMQ (reference sequence). The trim removed 3 bases at V and 10 bases at J, leaving 5 bases unmatched. The CDR3 DNA follows: TGTGCCAGCAGCTTGGACAGGTCTGTCTACACCTTC. Its translation is CASSLDRSVYTF. Combining the CDR3 with reference TRBV13 and TRBJ1-2 gives the whole variable domain AAGVIQSPRHLIKEKRETATLKCYPIPRHDTVYWYQQGPGQDPQFLISFYEKMQSDKGSIPDRFSAQQFSDYHSELNMSSLELGDSALYFCASSLDRSVYTFGSGTRLTVV.

CDR3 protein: CSVEGRRDRGEYEQYF. The CDR3, as DNA: TGCAGCGTTGAAGGACGGAGGGACAGAGGAGAATACGAGCAGTACTTC. This chain joins TRBV29-1 and TRBJ2-7; the D gene is possibly TRBD1 (7 bases). V dropped 1 base and J dropped 4 bases, with 20 bases sitting between them. Per germline, CDR1 SQVTM and CDR2 ANQGSEA. This CDR3 is 16 amino acids long.